A selection of T cell receptor beta chains follows, all from one sample in a study of T cell responses to AZD1222 COVID-19 vaccine. The assay was immunoSEQ multiplex PCR, and TCRdb's table has in-frame clones only and misses some. The data contain some 170,000 clones, 90% to 95% of them seen just once; the ten biggest clones take up roughly 1%. This specimen was peripheral blood, taken on day 0 of AZD1222 vaccination. The receptors stem from an adult in good health. Each CDR3 is given with its conserved first and last residue. D genes are given only for firm matches. Clone size, where shown, is once, few, many, or a class for clones that have expanded.

d_gene | abundance | j_gene | v_gene | CDR3nt | CDR3aa
. | . | TRBJ1-2 | TRBV28 | TGTGCCAGCAGTTCCGTGGGCGACCCAAGCAGGGGTGGCTACACCTTC | CASSSVGDPSRGGYTF
TRBD2 | . | TRBJ2-5 | TRBV5-1 | TGCGCCAGCAGGTTGAGTAGCGGGGGGCAAGAGACCCAGTACTTC | CASRLSSGGQETQYF
TRBD1 | . | TRBJ2-1 | TRBV30 | TGTGCCTGGAGTGTCCGGACAGGGGGGGATGAGCAGTTCTTC | CAWSVRTGGDEQFF
. | once | TRBJ2-7 | TRBV19 | TGTGCCAGTAGTATCCGTCAAGGGTTGACGTGGGAGCAGTACTTC | CASSIRQGLTWEQYF
. | . | TRBJ2-7 | TRBV4-3 | TGCGCCAGCAGCCCTTCCGAGGCTCACGAGCAGTACTTC | CASSPSEAHEQYF
. | few | TRBJ1-5 | TRBV28 | TGTGCCAGCAGTTTGACAGTTCAGCCCCAGCATTTT | CASSLTVQPQHF
TRBD1 | . | TRBJ2-7 | TRBV9 | TGTGCCAGCAGCCCGACAGGGGACCAATACGAGCAGTACTTC | CASSPTGDQYEQYF
. | . | TRBJ1-5 | TRBV5-6 | TGTGCCAGCAGCCGTTTTGGGGCCGGGATCAATCAGCCCCAGCATTTT | CASSRFGAGINQPQHF
TRBD1 | . | TRBJ1-2 | TRBV5-1 | TGCGCCAGCAGCCCGGGGACAGGATCTTATGGCTACACCTTC | CASSPGTGSYGYTF
TRBD1 | . | TRBJ1-2 | TRBV6-1 | TGTGCCAGCAGTGAAGCCCCCGACAGGGGGCAATATGGCTACACCTTC | CASSEAPDRGQYGYTF
. | . | TRBJ1-6 | TRBV5-1 | TGCGCCAGCAGCTTGGCGAGGGACCTTCCCCGGGAATCACCCCTCCACTTT | CASSLARDLPRESPLHF
TRBD2 | . | TRBJ2-3 | TRBV3-1/TRBV3-2 | TGTGCCAGCAGCCAGCGGGGGGGAGCAGATACGCAGTATTTT | CASSQRGGADTQYF
. | . | TRBJ1-5 | TRBV10-3 | TGTGCCATCAGGGGGGGGACGGATCAGCCCCAGCATTTT | CAIRGGTDQPQHF
. | . | TRBJ2-2 | TRBV5-1 | TGCGCCAGCAGCTTGGGGACCCAGGGGGAGCTGTTTTTT | CASSLGTQGELFF
. | . | TRBJ1-2 | TRBV15 | TGTGCCACCAGCAGAGACCCCCCATATGGCTACACCTTC | CATSRDPPYGYTF
TRBD1 | . | TRBJ2-3 | TRBV7-9 | TGTGCCAGCAGCATACCCGGGACAGGCACTAACACAGATACGCAGTATTTT | CASSIPGTGTNTDTQYF
. | . | TRBJ1-2 | TRBV7-2 | TGTGCCAGCAGCTCAGCAACGGGGGATGGCTACACCTTC | CASSSATGDGYTF
. | . | TRBJ1-1 | TRBV5-6 | TGTGCCAGCAGCAGCGACGACAGGCAGGGCACTGAAGCTTTCTTT | CASSSDDRQGTEAFF
. | . | TRBJ1-3 | TRBV5-1 | TGCGCCAGCAGCTTGTTGGGAAACTCTGGAAACACCATATATTTT | CASSLLGNSGNTIYF
TRBD2 | . | TRBJ2-1 | TRBV6-4 | TGTGCCAGCAACAAAGGACTAGCGGGAAGCTCCTACAATGAGCAGTTCTTC | CASNKGLAGSSYNEQFF
TRBD1 | . | TRBJ2-2 | TRBV24-1 | TGTGCCACCAGTGAAGCGACAGGGGGCGCGTCTACCGGGGAGCTGTTTTTT | CATSEATGGASTGELFF
TRBD2 | once | TRBJ2-3 | TRBV30 | TGTGCCTGGAGTCGAGCCTGGACTAGCGGGGGTCTATCCTCTAGCACAGATACGCAGTATTTT | CAWSRAWTSGGLSSSTDTQYF
TRBD2 | . | TRBJ2-3 | TRBV11-2 | TGTGCCAGCACCCAATCCCGGGGGGGCTGGGATACGCAGTATTTT | CASTQSRGGWDTQYF
. | . | TRBJ1-6 | TRBV28 | TGTGCCAGCAGTCAGGACCATAATTCACCCCTCCACTTT | CASSQDHNSPLHF
. | . | TRBJ2-7 | TRBV5-1 | TGCGCCAGCAGCTTGGGGCAGGGGGGAAACTACGAGCAGTACTTC | CASSLGQGGNYEQYF
. | . | TRBJ2-5 | TRBV5-1 | TGCGCCAGCAGCTTGGGGCAATCCTTGAAGACCCAGTACTTC | CASSLGQSLKTQYF
. | . | TRBJ1-5 | TRBV7-2 | TGTGCCAGCACAACGGACGTTTATCAGCCCCAGCATTTT | CASTTDVYQPQHF
. | . | TRBJ2-1 | TRBV6-5 | TGTGCCAGCAGTTCAGGCCCCCTTTACAATGAGCAGTTCTTC | CASSSGPLYNEQFF
. | once | TRBJ1-1 | TRBV28 | TGTGCCACCCGGACGGTGAACACTGAAGCTTTCTTT | CATRTVNTEAFF
TRBD1 | . | TRBJ1-2 | TRBV7-3 | TGTGCCAGCAGCTTAAGGTTAGGGACAGGGGAAGGGGATGGCTACACCTTC | CASSLRLGTGEGDGYTF
. | . | TRBJ1-5 | TRBV4-1 | TGCGCCAGCAGCCAAGGGGCCCAGCAGCCCCAGCATTTT | CASSQGAQQPQHF
. | . | TRBJ1-4 | TRBV30 | TGTGCCTCCTCTGGGACATCCGGCAATGAAAAACTGTTTTTT | CASSGTSGNEKLFF
TRBD1 | . | TRBJ1-5 | TRBV2 | TGTGCCAGCAGCGGGACAGGGGGCGCCTATCAGCCCCAGCATTTT | CASSGTGGAYQPQHF
. | . | TRBJ2-3 | TRBV9 | TGTGCCAGCAGCGTAGGACAGCCTAGCACAGATACGCAGTATTTT | CASSVGQPSTDTQYF
TRBD1 | once | TRBJ1-5 | TRBV4-1 | TGCGCCAGCAGCCCGACAGGGATTAGCAATCAGCCCCAGCATTTT | CASSPTGISNQPQHF
. | few | TRBJ2-2 | TRBV11-3 | TGTGCCAGCAGCGCCAGGGAATACACCGGGGAGCTGTTTTTT | CASSAREYTGELFF
. | . | TRBJ2-2 | TRBV9 | TGTGCCAGCAGCGTAGGCGGCGTTGGGGAGCTGTTTTTT | CASSVGGVGELFF
TRBD1 | . | TRBJ1-3 | TRBV30 | TGTGCCTGGAGTGTACGTCCGGGACAGCCGGCACTCTCTGGAAACACCATATATTTT | CAWSVRPGQPALSGNTIYF
. | . | TRBJ1-1 | TRBV11-3 | TGTGCCAGCAGCTTAGATAACGAAGCTTTCTTT | CASSLDNEAFF
TRBD2 | . | TRBJ2-2 | TRBV5-1 | TGCGCCAGCAGCTTGGTTGCGGGAGGTCCCGGGGAGCTGTTTTTT | CASSLVAGGPGELFF
TRBD1 | . | TRBJ1-2 | TRBV11-2 | TGTGCCAGCAGCTTTGGCGCGCAGGGGGCTGGCTACACCTTC | CASSFGAQGAGYTF
TRBD1 | . | TRBJ2-2 | TRBV18 | TGTGCCAGCTCACCAAAACAGGGGGCGAGCACCGGGGAGCTGTTTTTT | CASSPKQGASTGELFF
. | once | TRBJ2-1 | TRBV19 | TGTGCCAGTAGTACTTGGGGGCGGACTACAGACAATGAGCAGTTCTTC | CASSTWGRTTDNEQFF
TRBD1 | . | TRBJ1-1 | TRBV7-9 | TGTGCCAGCAGCTACCGGGACAGGGGGCTCACTGAAGCTTTCTTT | CASSYRDRGLTEAFF
TRBD1 | . | TRBJ1-5 | TRBV27 | TGTGCCAGCAGTTCAACGGACAGGGGTCGTCAGCCCCAGCATTTT | CASSSTDRGRQPQHF
. | once | TRBJ1-2 | TRBV4-2 | TGTGCCAGCAGCCAAGAAGGTGGCTACACCTTC | CASSQEGGYTF
TRBD2 | . | TRBJ2-5 | TRBV9 | TGTGCCAGCAGCGTAGCCAGCGGGGTTTCGGGAGAGACCCAGTACTTC | CASSVASGVSGETQYF
. | . | TRBJ1-5 | TRBV27 | TGTGCCAGCAGTTTCTTGGGGGAACAGCCCCAGCATTTT | CASSFLGEQPQHF
. | . | TRBJ2-3 | TRBV11-2 | TGTGCCAGCAATCGGGATTCACGAGGTAGAGATACGCAGTATTTT | CASNRDSRGRDTQYF
. | . | TRBJ2-5 | TRBV3-1/TRBV3-2 | TGTGCCAGCAGCCGCTACCGGGGCCTGCGGGAGACCCAGTACTTC | CASSRYRGLRETQYF
. | . | TRBJ2-7 | TRBV7-9 | TGTGCCAGCAGCCGACAGTCGGACGAGCAGTACTTC | CASSRQSDEQYF
TRBD1 | once | TRBJ2-7 | TRBV19 | TGTGCCAGTAGTCTCGGGACAGGGGGCTACGAGCAGTACTTC | CASSLGTGGYEQYF
. | . | TRBJ2-7 | TRBV2 | TGTGCCAGCAGTGAGGGGGGTTGGTTACCAAGCTCCTACGAGCAGTACTTC | CASSEGGWLPSSYEQYF
. | . | TRBJ1-2 | TRBV7-2 | TGTGCCAGCAGGGTAGCGGGGCAGATATATGGCTACACCTTC | CASRVAGQIYGYTF